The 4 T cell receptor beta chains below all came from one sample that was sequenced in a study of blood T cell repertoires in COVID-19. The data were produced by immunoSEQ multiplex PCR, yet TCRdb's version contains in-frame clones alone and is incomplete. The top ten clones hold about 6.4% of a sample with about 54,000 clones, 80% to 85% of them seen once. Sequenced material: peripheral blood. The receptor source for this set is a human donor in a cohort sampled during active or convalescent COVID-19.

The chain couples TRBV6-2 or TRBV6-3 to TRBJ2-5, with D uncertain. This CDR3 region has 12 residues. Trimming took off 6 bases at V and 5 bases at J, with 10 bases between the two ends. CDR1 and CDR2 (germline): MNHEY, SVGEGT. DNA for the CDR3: TGTGCCAGCAGCTCCGCAGTGGAGACCCAGTACTTC. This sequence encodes CASSSAVETQYF.

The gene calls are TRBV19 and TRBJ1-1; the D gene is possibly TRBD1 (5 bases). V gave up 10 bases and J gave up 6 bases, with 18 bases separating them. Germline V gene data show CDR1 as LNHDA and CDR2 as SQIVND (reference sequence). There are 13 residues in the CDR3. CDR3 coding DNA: TGTGCCACCAGCGACAGTTTTAGCTCTGAAGCTTTCTTT. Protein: CATSDSFSSEAFF.

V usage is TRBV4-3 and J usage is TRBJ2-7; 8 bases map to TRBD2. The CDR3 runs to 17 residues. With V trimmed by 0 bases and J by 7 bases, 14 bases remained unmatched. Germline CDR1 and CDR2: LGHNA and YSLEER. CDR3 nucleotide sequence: TGCGCCAGCAGCCAAGAATGGAGTAGCGGGATCACTAGGGAGCAGTACTTC. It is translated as CASSQEWSSGITREQYF.

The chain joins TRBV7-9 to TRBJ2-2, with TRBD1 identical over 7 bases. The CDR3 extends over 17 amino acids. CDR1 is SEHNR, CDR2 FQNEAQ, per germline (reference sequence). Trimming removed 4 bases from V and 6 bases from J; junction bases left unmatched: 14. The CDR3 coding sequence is TGTGCCAGCAGCTCGATAGGCCGACAGGGTAGGCCCGGGGAGCTGTTTTTT. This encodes CASSSIGRQGRPGELFF.